What follows are 26 T cell receptor beta chains derived from one specimen sequenced in a study of T cell repertoires in cytomegalovirus infection. The antigens for these receptors are not known. TCRdb reprocessed the reads via MiXCR and lists one record per CDR3 protein. The sample yields approximately 730,000 distinct CDR3 sequences, around 30% seen once. Sequenced here: cultured PBMCs, sampled from culture after CMV antigen stimulation. These receptor sequences come from a human donor in good health (CMV status not recorded). Some clones in this sample may be carry-over from other donors' samples.

This clonotype was found many times. V usage is TRBV7-2 and J usage is TRBJ1-1; 7 nucleotides align to TRBD1. V lost 6 bases, J lost 1 base, and 5 bases stayed unmatched. This CDR3 has 14 amino acids. Looked up from germline, CDR1 is SGHTA and CDR2 is FQGNSA. The DNA of the CDR3 is TGTGCCAGCAGACTGGACAGGTGGAACACTGAAGCTTTCTTT. Its protein product is CASRLDRWNTEAFF.

This clonotype was counted only a few times. The chain recombines TRBV6-1 with TRBJ2-3; TRBD2 matches at 10 bases. Germline V gene data show CDR1 as MNHNS and CDR2 as SASEGT. This CDR3 contains 15 residues. J lost 9 bases, V lost 1 base, and 7 bases had no gene match. The CDR3 region has the DNA TGTGCCAGCAGTGAAGGTCTAGCGGGAGTGGAGACGCAGTATTTT. This translates into CASSEGLAGVETQYF.

V usage is TRBV19 and J usage is TRBJ1-2; no clear D gene. Trimming stripped 3 bases from V and 4 bases from J, with 15 bases between. The germline V gene encodes CDR1 LNHDA and CDR2 SQIVND (reference sequence). The CDR3 contains 15 residues. The chain's CDR3 is CASSMNWGFGYGYTF. The CDR3 DNA reads as TGTGCCAGTAGTATGAATTGGGGTTTCGGCTATGGCTACACCTTC.

CDR3 region: CASSFNGLGINEQFF. For the CDR3, the DNA is TGTGCCAGCAGTTTTAATGGACTAGGGATCAATGAGCAGTTCTTC. The rearrangement uses TRBV12-3 or TRBV12-4 and TRBJ2-1, with 7 bases matching TRBD2. V lost 3 bases to trimming and J lost 6 bases; unmatched junction nucleotides: 8. The CDR3 is 15 residues long.

This clonotype appeared a few times. The chain employs TRBV12-3 or TRBV12-4 and TRBJ2-1; the match to TRBD2 covers 10 bases. The CDR3 spans 14 residues. Germline trimming cut 6 bases from V and 10 bases from J; bases unmatched to any gene: 9. The CDR3 bases are TGTGCCAGCAGGGAAGCGGGAGGGCCGGGGGAGCAGTTCTTC. It yields the protein CASREAGGPGEQFF.

The chain couples TRBV4-3 to TRBJ2-1; D is possibly TRBD2 (6 bases). Trimming left V 5 bases short and J 8 bases short, with 16 bases between. CDR1 and CDR2 from the germline V gene are LGHNA and YSLEER. CDR3 length equals 14 residues. The CDR3 nucleotides read TGCGCCAGCAGCTCGAGGAGGGTGGGAGATGAGCAGTTCTTC. Translating gives CASSSRRVGDEQFF.

In this sample, this clonotype turned up once. V gene TRBV19 combines with J gene TRBJ2-7; D is ambiguous. Trimming cost V 6 bases and J 9 bases, with 12 bases left between them. The CDR3 has 11 amino acids. Germline assignment: CDR1 LNHDA and CDR2 SQIVND (reference sequence). CDR3 sequence reads: CASRVGSLQYF. The DNA for the CDR3 is TGTGCCAGTAGAGTCGGAAGCTTGCAGTACTTC.

The V and J genes are TRBV6-5 and TRBJ1-2; unclear D gene. The germline gives CDR1 MNHEY, CDR2 SVGAGI. The germline V and J ends were trimmed by 0 bases and 4 bases, with 9 bases remaining between them. The CDR3 is 14 amino acids. The CDR3 region is CASSYSSSGYGYTF. CDR3 DNA sequence: TGTGCCAGCAGTTACTCGAGTAGCGGCTATGGCTACACCTTC.

V is TRBV7-6 and J is TRBJ1-5; 8 bases match TRBD1. V lost 5 bases, J lost 4 bases, and 10 bases stayed unmatched. CDR1 is SGHVS, CDR2 FNYEAQ, per germline. The CDR3 length is 16 residues. The CDR3 coding sequence is TGTGCCAGCAGCGCTCGGGACAGGTGGGATAATCAGCCCCAGCATTTT. Protein product: CASSARDRWDNQPQHF.

Only a few counts were recorded for this clonotype. The chain employs TRBV7-8 and TRBJ1-3; 9 bases align to TRBD1. Germline CDR1 is SGHVS and CDR2 is FQNEAQ. The CDR3 has 15 residues. V lost 3 bases, J lost 5 bases, and 5 bases stayed unmatched. The CDR3 region is CASSLGTGTRNTIYF. The CDR3, as DNA: TGTGCCAGCAGCTTGGGGACAGGGACGCGAAACACCATATATTTT.

V gene TRBV4-3 combines with J gene TRBJ1-6, with TRBD1 as a possible D gene (5 bases). CDR1 LGHNA and CDR2 YSLEER come from the germline V gene. V lost 6 bases and J lost 3, with 15 bases in between. The CDR3 has 16 amino acids. The CDR3 region has the DNA TGCGCCAGCAGGGAAGCGGGACGGAACTATAATTCACCCCTCCACTTT. It is translated as CASREAGRNYNSPLHF.

The rearrangement uses TRBV6-1 and TRBJ2-1, with 8 nucleotides matching TRBD2. Germline V gives CDR1 MNHNS, CDR2 SASEGT. After removal of 2 bases from V and 4 bases from J, the junction contained 4 bases not matched to a gene. There are 15 residues in the CDR3. CDR3 DNA: TGTGCCAGCAGTGAATATACTAGCGGTTACAATGAGCAGTTCTTC. Its translation: CASSEYTSGYNEQFF.

The rearrangement uses TRBV11-2 and TRBJ2-2, with D tentatively TRBD1 (5 bases). CDR3 length: 14 residues. With 0 bases removed from V and 7 bases from J, the gap between germline ends came to 9 bases. Germline CDR1 reads SGHAT; CDR2 reads FQNNGV. The CDR3 is CASSLDRADGELFF. Written as DNA, the CDR3 is TGTGCCAGCAGCTTAGACAGGGCTGACGGGGAGCTGTTTTTT.

V is TRBV7-8 and J is TRBJ1-3; unclear D gene. Looked up from germline, CDR1 is SGHVS and CDR2 is FQNEAQ. The V end was cut by 5 bases, the J end by 3 bases, with 14 bases between. The CDR3 extends over 15 amino acids. In DNA, the CDR3 is TGTGCCAGCAGCCCCTTGTGGGAGTATGGAAACACCATATATTTT. It translates to CASSPLWEYGNTIYF.

The chain uses TRBV19 and TRBJ2-1, with 7 positions matching TRBD1. The germline gives CDR1 LNHDA, CDR2 SQIVND (reference sequence). J lost 4 bases, V lost 8 bases, and 5 bases had no gene match. The CDR3 length is 13 residues. CDR3 DNA: TGTGCCAGTCAAGGGGGCTTGTACAATGAGCAGTTCTTC. Translating it yields CASQGGLYNEQFF.

The V call is TRBV28, the J call TRBJ1-1; the D is unclear. Germline V gene sequence: CDR1 MDHEN, CDR2 SYDVKM. The ends were cut back, 6 bases at V and 10 bases at J, with 15 bases in the middle. CDR3 size: 12 residues. CDR3: CASSPYGLGAFF. DNA for the CDR3: TGTGCCAGCAGCCCTTACGGCCTCGGAGCTTTCTTT.

The gene calls are TRBV7-2 and TRBJ1-5; no clear D gene. Germline V gene sequence: CDR1 SGHTA, CDR2 FQGNSA. This CDR3 spans 13 amino acids. V was clipped by 3 bases and J by 7 bases, with 10 bases between them. CDR3 DNA sequence: TGTGCCAGCAGCTTTACGGTACTCCAGCCCCAGCATTTT. Translated, it gives CASSFTVLQPQHF.

This clonotype appeared a few times. The V call is TRBV11-2, the J call TRBJ1-6; possibly TRBD1 for D (6 bases). The CDR3 has 15 residues. CDR1 and CDR2 from the germline V gene are SGHAT and FQNNGV. Trimming removed 4 bases from V and 2 bases from J, with 9 bases in between. CDR3 sequence (DNA): TGTGCCAGCAGCTCCGGACAGACCTATAATTCACCCCTCCACTTT. It specifies CASSSGQTYNSPLHF. The entire variable domain, with the rest obtained from reference TRBV11-2 and TRBJ1-6, is as follows: EAGVAQSPRYKIIEKRQSVAFWCNPISGHATLYWYQQILGQGPKLLIQFQNNGVVDDSQLPKDRFSAERLKGVDSTLKIQPAKLEDSAVYLCASSSGQTYNSPLHFGNGTRLTVT.

The V and J genes are TRBV12-3 or TRBV12-4 and TRBJ1-1; D gene ambiguous. The CDR3 runs to 17 residues. Between the trimmed V and J ends, which lost 3 bases and 3 bases, there was a span of 20 bases. CDR3 sequence (DNA): TGTGCCAGCAGTTTTGGGGTAGGCAGGCCCGGGGACACTGAAGCTTTCTTT. Protein: CASSFGVGRPGDTEAFF.

This clonotype was counted a few times. V gene TRBV7-9 combines with J gene TRBJ2-7, with 10 bases aligning to TRBD2. The germline gives CDR1 SEHNR, CDR2 FQNEAQ (reference sequence). The CDR3 is 15 residues long. The junction had 5 bases not matched to a gene; V was cut back by 3 bases and J by 3 bases. The CDR3 sequence is CASSFGTSVSYEQYF. DNA of the CDR3: TGTGCCAGCAGCTTCGGGACTAGCGTTAGCTACGAGCAGTACTTC.

The genes are TRBV5-4 and TRBJ1-1; no definite D call. The V end was cut by 2 bases, the J end by 5 bases, with 16 bases between. The CDR3 sequence is 15 residues long. The germline V gene has CDR1 SGHNT and CDR2 YYREEE (reference sequence). The CDR3 spells CASSLDNLEFTEAFF. The CDR3 DNA sequence: TGTGCCAGCAGCTTAGACAATCTGGAGTTTACTGAAGCTTTCTTT.

This clonotype occurred a few times. The rearrangement joins TRBV19 to TRBJ2-3, with 9 bases aligning to TRBD2. The germline V gene has CDR1 LNHDA and CDR2 SQIVND (reference sequence). This CDR3 comprises 15 residues. The trim removed 3 bases at V and 2 bases at J, leaving 3 bases unmatched. CDR3 loop: CASSISGGYTDTQYF. The CDR3 nucleotides are TGTGCCAGTAGTATTAGCGGGGGTTACACAGATACGCAGTATTTT. The full variable domain, rest sourced from reference TRBV19 and TRBJ2-3, is DGGITQSPKYLFRKEGQNVTLSCEQNLNHDAMYWYRQDPGQGLRLIYYSQIVNDFQKGDIAEGYSVSREKKESFPLTVTSAQKNPTAFYLCASSISGGYTDTQYFGPGTRLTVL.

The chain carries TRBV10-2 and TRBJ2-1; the match to TRBD2 covers 9 bases. The CDR3 spans 15 residues. V lost 4 bases to trimming and J lost 4 bases; unmatched junction nucleotides: 5. Germline CDR1 is WSHSY and CDR2 is SAAADI. CDR3 in amino acids: CASSVASGIYNEQFF. The CDR3 DNA sequence: TGCGCCAGCAGTGTGGCTAGCGGGATATACAATGAGCAGTTCTTC.

This clonotype was counted between two and nine times. The chain is built from TRBV28 and TRBJ1-2; D is possibly TRBD1 (5 bases). The CDR3 sequence is 15 residues long. Looked up from germline, CDR1 is MDHEN and CDR2 is SYDVKM. The V gene lost 5 bases and the J gene lost 0 bases, with 13 bases spanning the gap. The CDR3: CASSEPGTANYGYTF. The CDR3 DNA sequence: TGTGCCAGCAGTGAGCCCGGGACGGCTAACTATGGCTACACCTTC.

The rearrangement links TRBV30 to TRBJ1-2; 8 positions agree with TRBD1. Germline loops: CDR1 GTSNPN, CDR2 SVGIG (reference sequence). The V segment lost 7 bases and the J segment 2 bases; nucleotides outside the gene matches: 6. The CDR3 contains 13 residues. CDR3 nucleotides: TGTGCCTTTCTGGACAGGGTGAACTATGGCTACACCTTC. Residues: CAFLDRVNYGYTF.

This clonotype has more than one count but fewer than ten. The chain links TRBV4-1 to TRBJ2-7; no clear D gene. Germline CDR1 is MGHRA and CDR2 is YSYEKL. V was trimmed by 5 bases and J by 1 base, leaving 12 bases between them. This CDR3 is built from 14 residues. The CDR3 is CASSSRTKSYEQYF. The CDR3 coding sequence is TGCGCCAGCAGCTCCCGGACGAAATCCTACGAGCAGTACTTC.